This TCR beta chain was identified in a study of blood T cell repertoires in COVID-19 (TCRdb year 2020). In terms of the full investigation: Samples from collaborators originated in the United States, Italy and Spain and spanned both the acute and convalescent phases of COVID-19. The prospective study material was composed of cDNA or gDNA derived from T cells, B-cell-depleted T cells, or PBMCs. The dataset comprised deeply sampled blood TCRbeta repertoires from subjects exposed to, actively infected with, or recovered from COVID-19. The repertoires were released in a freely available public database intended as a resource for research on the immune response to SARS-CoV-2. The samples were drawn from two sources: the first 160 participants of the ongoing ImmuneRACE study, and 1,254 subjects contributed by 6 global collaborators. A de-identified subject ID, COVID-19 status, age in years and sex were almost always included in the sample metadata. Where available, HLA class I and class II types were obtained from metadata supplied by the sample provider rather than from assay-based typing.

Each collaborating institution followed its own protocols to collect whole blood in K2EDTA tubes. For TCRbeta analysis, collaborators shipped samples as frozen whole blood, isolated PBMCs, or DNA extracted from either of those sample types. The germline V gene (reference sequence) specifies LNHDA as CDR1 and SQIVND as CDR2. Relative to germline, V is 8 bases shorter and J is 2 bases shorter, with 12 bases between their ends. The CDR3 has 13 amino acids, counting the end cysteine and phenylalanine. Just the 39-base CDR3 DNA is kept, in frame starting at base 1. What the research found in general, with its limitations: How much clinical and demographic metadata was included differed by source and by participant, and the metadata was provided uncurated.

TCRbeta CDR3 regions were amplified from genomic DNA by means of the immunoSEQ Assay, a bias-controlled multiplex PCR. The study's own analysis went as follows. The number of nucleated cells in each sample was estimated by amplification of reference gene primers within the assay. Sequence reads were collapsed and filtered to measure the absolute abundance of every unique TCRbeta CDR3 rearrangement. Productive Simpson clonality was computed per sample as the square root of Simpson's diversity index over productive rearrangements. TCRdb obtained this table from immuneACCESS and retained in-frame rearrangements with V and J assigned. These tables miss some clones; where compared with another copy, unresolved V genes account for less than half of the shortfall, and the remainder is unexplained. That table gives V, J and clone size, and the DNA gave D and trimming. This sample comprises around 97,000 clones, over 75% of them detected only once. The ten top clones hold just under 20% of the sample.

Turning to this clone: The clone's antigen remains unknown. One base away there is no much larger clone; base qualities are not given.

The rearranged chain carries TRBV19 and TRBJ1-2; the best D guess is TRBD1, with 5 bases matching. The source material was peripheral blood. This receptor was taken from a human donor in a cohort sampled during active COVID-19. The CDR3 loop reads CASHRIPNYGYTF. The DNA sequence is TGTGCCAGTCACAGGATACCAAACTATGGCTACACCTTC.